This is a list of T cell receptor beta chains from one sample in a study of Ad26.COV2.S vaccination and SARS-CoV-2 variants. TCRdb's table, derived via immunoSEQ multiplex PCR, lists solely in-frame clones and lacks some. The sample gives hundreds of thousands of clones, roughly 90% of which show up once; around 1.4% is in the top ten. The material sequenced was peripheral blood, taken in a trial of Ad26.COV2.S vaccine versus placebo. The receptors come from a person between 18 and 59 years old who received the Ad26.COV2.S COVID-19 vaccine or a placebo. Both conserved end residues are part of each CDR3. The D gene is left open where the match is weak. Clone size is shown for a subset of rows, as once, few, many or a class of expanded clone.

j_call | d_call | clone_size | v_call | cdr3_nt | cdr3_aa
TRBJ2-2 | - | - | TRBV5-1 | TGCGCCAGCAAGGAACCGGACAGTCGCGGGGAGCTGTTTTTT | CASKEPDSRGELFF
TRBJ2-1 | - | - | TRBV2 | TGTGCCAGCAGCTTCAACTACAATGAGCAGTTCTTC | CASSFNYNEQFF
TRBJ1-5 | - | - | TRBV6-5 | TGTGCCAGCAGTCCCGTCGACAGTAGCAATCAGCCCCAGCATTTT | CASSPVDSSNQPQHF
TRBJ1-2 | - | - | TRBV24-1 | TGTGCCACCAGTGACCCCGACAGCTATGGCTACACCTTC | CATSDPDSYGYTF
TRBJ2-1 | - | - | TRBV7-9 | TGTGCCAGCAGCTTAACCGGGGACCGCAATGAGCAGTTCTTC | CASSLTGDRNEQFF
TRBJ2-3 | - | - | TRBV7-9 | TGTGCCAGCAGTTATAGTGGGACTCACACAGATACGCAGTATTTT | CASSYSGTHTDTQYF
TRBJ2-3 | - | - | TRBV25-1 | TGTGCCAGCAGTGAGGGACCCCCGGGACTGGGGGTAGGGGATACGCAGTATTTT | CASSEGPPGLGVGDTQYF
TRBJ1-3 | - | - | TRBV12-3/TRBV12-4 | TGTGCCAGCAGTTTTAGGGGTTCAAACACCATATATTTT | CASSFRGSNTIYF
TRBJ1-1 | - | few | TRBV6-6 | TGTGCCAGCAGTTACTCGACGGGGGATGGCACTGAAGCTTTCTTT | CASSYSTGDGTEAFF
TRBJ1-2 | TRBD1 | - | TRBV5-1 | TGCGCCAGCAGCATGGGGACAGGGGGCGCGTCTTACTATGGCTACACCTTC | CASSMGTGGASYYGYTF
TRBJ2-3 | - | - | TRBV3-1/TRBV3-2 | TGTGCCAGCAGTCAAAGACCCAGCCCCACAGATACGCAGTATTTT | CASSQRPSPTDTQYF
TRBJ2-7 | - | - | TRBV7-2 | TGTGCCAGCAGCTTAGTGGGGGGAACCCACGAGCAGTACTTC | CASSLVGGTHEQYF
TRBJ2-3 | - | - | TRBV27 | TGTGCCAGCAGTTTGAACAGTGGGAATACGCAGTATTTT | CASSLNSGNTQYF
TRBJ1-5 | TRBD1 | - | TRBV19 | TGTGCCAGTAGGACACCGGGACAGGGGAGTCAGCCCCAGCATTTT | CASRTPGQGSQPQHF
TRBJ2-1 | - | - | TRBV12-3/TRBV12-4 | TGTGCCAGCAGTTTATCTGCCCACAATGAGCAGTTCTTC | CASSLSAHNEQFF
TRBJ2-7 | - | - | TRBV7-2 | TGTGCCAGCAGCTGGGAGGAGGTTGGGGAGCAGTACTTC | CASSWEEVGEQYF
TRBJ1-5 | TRBD1 | - | TRBV6-1 | TGTGCCAGCAGTGAAGGGTGGACAGGGTATCAGCCCCAGCATTTT | CASSEGWTGYQPQHF
TRBJ2-5 | - | - | TRBV9 | TGTGCCAGCAGCGTAGATGGGCTACGGGAGACCCAGTACTTC | CASSVDGLRETQYF
TRBJ1-3 | - | once | TRBV27 | TGTGCCAGCAGTCCCACACCCAGCTCTGGAAACACCATATATTTT | CASSPTPSSGNTIYF
TRBJ2-7 | TRBD2 | - | TRBV19 | TGTGCCACGACTAGCGGGAGGGCCCGGGAGCAGTACTTC | CATTSGRAREQYF
TRBJ2-3 | - | few | TRBV5-1 | TGCGCCAGCAGCATTCAGGACGTCCCAGATACGCAGTATTTT | CASSIQDVPDTQYF
TRBJ1-5 | - | - | TRBV12-5 | TGTGCTAGTGGTTTGGTACCGTCTCAGCCCCAGCATTTT | CASGLVPSQPQHF
TRBJ1-2 | - | many | TRBV12-3/TRBV12-4 | TGTGCCAGCAGTTGGACATACTATGGCTACACCTTC | CASSWTYYGYTF
TRBJ1-4 | - | - | TRBV7-9 | TGTGCCAGCAGCTTAAGGCTGGGCCCTGAAAAACTGTTTTTT | CASSLRLGPEKLFF
TRBJ1-2 | - | once | TRBV30 | TGTGCCTGGAGTGGAGGGCCCTATGGCTACACCTTC | CAWSGGPYGYTF
TRBJ1-2 | - | - | TRBV6-5 | TGTGCCAGCAGTTACTCTACAGGTTTAGCCTATGGCTACACCTTC | CASSYSTGLAYGYTF
TRBJ2-1 | TRBD2 | - | TRBV19 | TGTGCCAGTACCCTTAGCGGGAGGGCAGTCAATGAGCAGTTCTTC | CASTLSGRAVNEQFF
TRBJ2-4 | - | - | TRBV6-1 | TGTGCCAGCAGTGATAGGGCCCGGGGCGACCTCAAAAACATTCAGTACTTC | CASSDRARGDLKNIQYF